This T cell receptor (beta chain) stems from a study of graft-versus-host responses after intestinal transplantation. Study in general: All recipients were transplanted with multivisceral, liver-intestinal, or isolated intestinal grafts. Findings of the study overall: The recipient marrow held GvH clones, and some of them showed up first in ileum or blood.

Graft material was processed, releasing intraepithelial and lamina propria lymphocytes. This CDR3 region has 15 residues. Trimming shortened V by 5 bases and J by 0 bases, and 14 bases separated the two germline ends. The germline CDR1 and CDR2 sequences are MNHEY and SVGAGI. Produced via immunoSEQ multiplex PCR; TCRdb's table is partial and in-frame only. The table has over 60,000 clones, around 86% seen once. Regarding this clone: Its specificity is unknown.

The genes are TRBV6-5 and TRBJ2-7; maybe TRBD2 (5 bases). The TCR originated in a human patient who received an intestinal transplant, so some T cells may come from the graft donor. The material was ileum tissue, obtained 350 to 400 days after transplant. As DNA, the CDR3 is TGTGCCAGCAGTGGGAGTTCCTCCAGCTCCTACGAGCAGTACTTC. It translates to CASSGSSSSSYEQYF.